This T cell receptor (beta chain) emerged from a study of T cell responses to AZD1222 COVID-19 vaccine. Method: immunoSEQ multiplex PCR; TCRdb's copy keeps in-frame clones and lacks some. The table lists 130,000 or so clones, 90% to 95% of them singletons. Comment on this clone: The antigen is undetermined.

Study conclusions and caveats: Spike was spanned by vaccine-associated CD4 TCRs, with dominance at 160-218 and 743-854.

Germline CDR1 reads MDHEN; CDR2 reads SYDVKM. The V and J ends lost 5 bases and 8 bases, in that order; junction bases with no gene match: 8. CDR3 length: 15 residues. V gene TRBV28 combines with J gene TRBJ1-6; 8 positions agree with TRBD1. This clonotype originated in an adult in good health. Source: peripheral blood, taken on day 0 of AZD1222 vaccination. The CDR3 protein is CASSRQGIIDSPLHF. DNA of the CDR3: TGTGCCAGCAGTCGACAGGGGATCATTGATTCACCCCTCCACTTT.